This T cell receptor beta chain came from a study of T-cell memory formation after mild COVID-19 (dated by TCRdb to the early 2020s). About the full investigation: TCR sequence clusters from the two donors were largely donor specific. Two young, previously healthy adult volunteers, one female and one male, were included in the cohort. T-cell clones expanding and contracting after mild COVID-19 in two donors were tracked by longitudinal TCRalpha and TCRbeta repertoire sequencing.

Ficoll-Paque density gradient centrifugation was the method used to isolate PBMCs. What the work shows at the level of the full study, not this receptor alone: SARS-CoV-2 specificity was not confirmed for the second-wave clones peaking on day 37. From day 15 to 85, contracting clones showed balanced CD4/CD8 phenotypes, whereas a second wave of clones that expanded from day 15 to 37 leaned towards CD4+. The detection of some responding clones in pre-infection memory suggests that pre-existing cross-reactive memory T cells joined the SARS-CoV-2 response. Only a couple of mild cases were covered in the study, and larger cohorts including severe cases with pre-infection samples were considered necessary. Contracting CD4+ clones were found mainly in CM and EM memory subsets, while CD8+ clones were enriched in EMRA.

As regards this clonotype: The antigen it binds to is not known. Base qualities are missing; no much larger clone stands one base away.

Instrument on record: Illumina NovaSeq 6000. cDNA libraries for TCRalpha and TCRbeta were prepared by 5'RACE using constant-segment primers, with sample barcodes and unique molecular identifiers added. RNA was extracted from every sample with Trizol reagent. The libraries were amplified in two PCR steps, and the second step added a second sample barcode and Illumina TruSeq adapters. Libraries were sequenced on an Illumina NovaSeq with 2 x 150 bp paired-end reads. The authors' analysis ran thus. Demultiplexing of reads and collapsing into UMI-guided consensus sequences were performed with migec v1.2.7. Using mixcr v2.1.11, the UMI consensuses were aligned to TRA and TRB V and J templates and assembled into clonotypes. Clonotypes were classified as expanded or contracted when called significant by both edgeR and NoisET, with noise models trained on biological replicates. edgeR calls used a false discovery rate-adjusted p below 0.01 and a log2 fold-change threshold of 1. As an exploratory analysis of dynamics, PCA with hierarchical clustering was applied to max-normalized trajectories of the 1000 most abundant clonotypes. Separately sequenced CD4+ and CD8+ repertoires were used to assign the CD4 or CD8 phenotype of responding clones. The public reads were quality trimmed at Q25 with fastp and then assembled into clones with MiXCR by TCRdb, keeping productive beta chains. Identical CDR3 protein sequences are pooled into one entry, listed with their most common genes and DNA. Clone size and V and J calls follow TCRdb, not the original study. The sample table contains under 300 distinct CDR3 sequences; only one count was recorded for approximately 93% of them. About a tenth of the sample is held by the ten biggest clonotypes.

Relative to germline, V is 6 bases shorter and J is 4 bases shorter, with 7 bases between their ends. The CDR3 numbers 12 residues from cysteine through phenylalanine. Only the CDR3 part of the read is kept: 36 bases, read in frame from the first base. The germline V gene supplies CDR1 MNHEY and CDR2 SVGEGT. The chain employs TRBV6-2 or TRBV6-3 and TRBJ2-1, with no confident D gene call. Sequencing input: PBMCs or a T cell subset sorted from them (not recorded which). The source of this sequence is an adult who had mild COVID-19 (a few samples of this study predate the infection). The sample titles of this study are shuffled in the database, so cell type and time point are left out. DNA sequence: TGTGCCAGCAGATATAGGTACAATGAGCAGTTCTTC. This codes for CASRYRYNEQFF.